This T cell receptor (beta chain) was retrieved from a study of Graves' ophthalmopathy and Graves' hyperthyroidism. Study-wide findings and caveats: Blood contained most expanded thyroid clonotypes exceeding 0.001 frequency. From stable hyperthyroidism, ophthalmopathy was separated by a 13-signature model with about 88% sensitivity and less than 82% specificity.

Fresh peripheral blood (10 ml) yielded the PBMCs. This clonotype was seen ten or more times. Its antigen is not identified. The V and J ends lost 2 bases and 4 bases respectively, with 11 bases between them. CDR1 is SGHTA, CDR2 FQGNSA, per germline. The CDR3 consists of 14 residues. TCR beta CDR3 regions were amplified from RNA transcripts. HTBI primers primed a first-round RT-PCR, and a second-round multiplex PCR followed. TCRdb recomputed calls from the multiplex PCR reads with MiXCR, one row per CDR3 protein. The sample contains a few hundred thousand distinct CDR3 sequences, approximately 20% of which appear only once.

The chain uses TRBV7-2 and TRBJ2-5; possible D gene TRBD1, 5 bases. Sequenced: peripheral blood. This clonotype originated in a woman aged 18 to 35 with Graves' ophthalmopathy. The CDR3 spells CASSLRVGLETQYF. The CDR3 nucleotides are TGTGCCAGCAGCTTAAGAGTGGGGCTAGAGACCCAGTACTTC. Using reference TRBV7-2 and TRBJ2-5 for the parts outside the CDR3, the full variable domain is GAGVSQSPSNKVTEKGKDVELRCDPISGHTALYWYRQSLGQGLEFLIYFQGNSAPDKSGLPSDRFSAERTGGSVSTLTIQRTQQEDSAVYLCASSLRVGLETQYFGPGTRLLVL.